Listed below are T cell receptor beta chains from one sample, sequenced in a study of CD8 T cells in Susac syndrome. TCRdb analysed the immunoSEQ multiplex PCR reads with MiXCR anew, one entry per CDR3 protein. The sample lists 150,000 to 200,000 distinct CDR3 sequences; around 95% were seen once. Sequencing used CD4+ T cells from PBMCs. These receptors came from a human donor in good health. The CDR3 runs from the conserved cysteine through the conserved F or W. The order of the fields is clone size, J gene, D gene, V gene, CDR3 protein, CDR3 DNA. A D gene is named only where the DNA matches it firmly. Expanded clones get a size class; other rows say once, few or many, or leave the size out.

clone_size: once
j_call: TRBJ2-1
d_call: TRBD1
v_call: TRBV29-1
cdr3_aa: CSVPRTGVDEQFF
cdr3_nt: TGCAGCGTCCCCCGGACAGGGGTCGATGAGCAGTTCTTC

clone_size: .
j_call: TRBJ2-7
d_call: .
v_call: TRBV10-3
cdr3_aa: CAIAARAYEQYF
cdr3_nt: TGTGCCATCGCAGCGCGGGCCTACGAGCAGTACTTC

clone_size: .
j_call: TRBJ1-5
d_call: .
v_call: TRBV20-1
cdr3_aa: CSAPMGANQPQHF
cdr3_nt: TGCAGTGCACCTATGGGGGCCAATCAGCCCCAGCATTTT

clone_size: .
j_call: TRBJ2-5
d_call: .
v_call: TRBV15
cdr3_aa: CATSAQVTAEETQYF
cdr3_nt: TGTGCCACCAGCGCCCAGGTTACGGCGGAAGAGACCCAGTACTTC

clone_size: .
j_call: TRBJ2-1
d_call: .
v_call: TRBV11-1
cdr3_aa: CASSLGAASNEQFF
cdr3_nt: TGTGCCAGCAGCTTAGGGGCGGCTTCCAATGAGCAGTTCTTC

clone_size: .
j_call: TRBJ1-5
d_call: .
v_call: TRBV6-6
cdr3_aa: CASNINREPQHF
cdr3_nt: TGTGCCAGCAACATAAACAGGGAGCCCCAGCATTTT

clone_size: .
j_call: TRBJ2-3
d_call: TRBD1
v_call: TRBV19
cdr3_aa: CASMGQNTDTQYF
cdr3_nt: TGTGCCAGTATGGGACAGAACACAGATACGCAGTATTTT

clone_size: .
j_call: TRBJ1-2
d_call: .
v_call: TRBV20-1
cdr3_aa: CSATNSVGYGYTF
cdr3_nt: TGCAGTGCTACCAATAGTGTTGGCTATGGCTACACCTTC

clone_size: .
j_call: TRBJ2-1
d_call: TRBD2
v_call: TRBV20-1
cdr3_aa: CSAIAGGRNEQFF
cdr3_nt: TGCAGTGCTATAGCGGGGGGGCGCAATGAGCAGTTCTTC

clone_size: once
j_call: TRBJ2-7
d_call: .
v_call: TRBV5-1
cdr3_aa: CASTGRNYEQYF
cdr3_nt: TGCGCCAGCACGGGGAGGAACTACGAGCAGTACTTC

clone_size: .
j_call: TRBJ2-7
d_call: TRBD2
v_call: TRBV4-3
cdr3_aa: CASSQMAGDSNVEQYF
cdr3_nt: TGCGCCAGCAGCCAAATGGCGGGGGACTCTAATGTGGAGCAGTACTTC

clone_size: .
j_call: TRBJ2-1
d_call: .
v_call: TRBV20-1
cdr3_aa: CSARSPGRINYNEQFF
cdr3_nt: TGCAGTGCTAGAAGTCCAGGGAGAATTAACTACAATGAGCAGTTCTTC

clone_size: .
j_call: TRBJ2-5
d_call: TRBD2
v_call: TRBV27
cdr3_aa: CASSPRTSGGALETQYF
cdr3_nt: TGTGCCAGCAGTCCTCGGACTAGCGGGGGGGCTCTGGAGACCCAGTACTTC

clone_size: .
j_call: TRBJ2-5
d_call: .
v_call: TRBV15
cdr3_aa: CATSTGNQETQYF
cdr3_nt: TGTGCCACCAGCACGGGAAATCAAGAGACCCAGTACTTC

clone_size: once
j_call: TRBJ1-1
d_call: .
v_call: TRBV20-1
cdr3_aa: CSARDLGGTEAFF
cdr3_nt: TGCAGTGCTAGAGATCTCGGGGGTACTGAAGCTTTCTTT

clone_size: few
j_call: TRBJ2-7
d_call: .
v_call: TRBV6-1
cdr3_aa: CASGPYEQYF
cdr3_nt: TGTGCCAGCGGCCCCTACGAGCAGTACTTC

clone_size: .
j_call: TRBJ1-5
d_call: .
v_call: TRBV28
cdr3_aa: CASSLPPGQPQHF
cdr3_nt: TGTGCCAGCAGTCTCCCCCCGGGTCAGCCCCAGCATTTT

clone_size: .
j_call: TRBJ2-1
d_call: TRBD2
v_call: TRBV7-2
cdr3_aa: CASSYTSGGAFAEQFF
cdr3_nt: TGTGCCAGCAGCTACACTAGCGGGGGGGCTTTCGCTGAGCAGTTCTTC

clone_size: .
j_call: TRBJ2-5
d_call: .
v_call: TRBV10-3
cdr3_aa: CAISESSPETQYF
cdr3_nt: TGTGCCATCAGTGAGTCGTCTCCAGAGACCCAGTACTTC

clone_size: .
j_call: TRBJ2-7
d_call: .
v_call: TRBV29-1
cdr3_aa: CSVGPGRGYEQYF
cdr3_nt: TGCAGCGTGGGGCCAGGACGGGGTTACGAGCAGTACTTC

clone_size: .
j_call: TRBJ1-6
d_call: .
v_call: TRBV4-3
cdr3_aa: CASSQDAGGDSPLHF
cdr3_nt: TGCGCCAGCAGCCAAGATGCCGGGGGCGATTCACCCCTCCACTTT

clone_size: .
j_call: TRBJ2-3
d_call: TRBD2
v_call: TRBV9
cdr3_aa: CASSVGLADSTDTQYF
cdr3_nt: TGTGCCAGCAGCGTAGGACTAGCGGACAGCACAGATACGCAGTATTTT

clone_size: .
j_call: TRBJ2-7
d_call: TRBD1
v_call: TRBV20-1
cdr3_aa: CSAPKGAIPGEQYF
cdr3_nt: TGCAGTGCCCCGAAGGGGGCAATCCCCGGCGAGCAGTACTTC

clone_size: .
j_call: TRBJ2-7
d_call: .
v_call: TRBV6-5
cdr3_aa: CASSATGHSSDEQYF
cdr3_nt: TGTGCCAGCAGTGCAACAGGGCATTCATCAGACGAGCAGTACTTC

clone_size: .
j_call: TRBJ1-5
d_call: .
v_call: TRBV7-2
cdr3_aa: CASSLGTAQPQHF
cdr3_nt: TGTGCCAGCAGCTTAGGGACAGCTCAGCCCCAGCATTTT

clone_size: .
j_call: TRBJ1-2
d_call: TRBD1
v_call: TRBV20-1
cdr3_aa: CSARNPDRVYGYTF
cdr3_nt: TGCAGTGCTAGAAATCCGGACAGGGTGTATGGCTACACCTTC

clone_size: .
j_call: TRBJ1-1
d_call: TRBD1
v_call: TRBV3-1
cdr3_aa: CASSFGQVNTEAFF
cdr3_nt: TGTGCCAGCAGCTTCGGACAGGTGAACACTGAAGCTTTCTTT

clone_size: .
j_call: TRBJ2-7
d_call: TRBD2
v_call: TRBV7-8
cdr3_aa: CASSLESGGGSYEQYF
cdr3_nt: TGTGCCAGCAGCTTAGAAAGTGGCGGGGGGTCCTACGAGCAGTACTTC

clone_size: .
j_call: TRBJ1-5
d_call: .
v_call: TRBV7-6
cdr3_aa: CASSLRAANSNQPQHF
cdr3_nt: TGTGCCAGCAGCTTGCGAGCCGCTAATAGCAATCAGCCCCAGCATTTT

clone_size: .
j_call: TRBJ2-5
d_call: .
v_call: TRBV9
cdr3_aa: CASSASLGETQYF
cdr3_nt: TGTGCCAGCAGCGCCAGCCTGGGGGAGACCCAGTACTTC

clone_size: .
j_call: TRBJ1-2
d_call: .
v_call: TRBV7-9
cdr3_aa: CASSLAGEDGYTF
cdr3_nt: TGTGCCAGCAGCTTAGCAGGGGAGGATGGCTACACCTTC

clone_size: .
j_call: TRBJ1-1
d_call: .
v_call: TRBV4-3
cdr3_aa: CASSQARQGAEAFF
cdr3_nt: TGCGCCAGCAGCCAAGCCCGGCAGGGAGCTGAAGCTTTCTTT

clone_size: .
j_call: TRBJ2-5
d_call: .
v_call: TRBV20-1
cdr3_aa: CSAADGMTQETQYF
cdr3_nt: TGCAGTGCTGCAGACGGGATGACCCAAGAGACCCAGTACTTC

clone_size: .
j_call: TRBJ1-2
d_call: .
v_call: TRBV24-1
cdr3_aa: CATSDPNYGYTF
cdr3_nt: TGTGCCACCAGTGACCCTAACTATGGCTACACCTTC

clone_size: .
j_call: TRBJ2-1
d_call: TRBD2
v_call: TRBV3-1
cdr3_aa: CASSQVAGGIYNEQFF
cdr3_nt: TGTGCCAGCAGCCAGGTAGCGGGGGGGATATACAATGAGCAGTTCTTC

clone_size: .
j_call: TRBJ1-6
d_call: .
v_call: TRBV9
cdr3_aa: CASSVDRVNSPLHF
cdr3_nt: TGTGCCAGCAGCGTAGACAGGGTGAATTCACCCCTCCACTTT

clone_size: .
j_call: TRBJ1-3
d_call: .
v_call: TRBV7-3
cdr3_aa: CASSLKSYPSDGDSGNTIYF
cdr3_nt: TGTGCCAGCAGCTTAAAATCTTACCCTTCGGACGGAGACTCTGGAAACACCATATATTTT

clone_size: .
j_call: TRBJ2-5
d_call: .
v_call: TRBV7-9
cdr3_aa: CASNFGGTRETQYF
cdr3_nt: TGTGCCAGCAACTTCGGCGGGACCAGGGAGACCCAGTACTTC

clone_size: .
j_call: TRBJ1-2
d_call: .
v_call: TRBV7-2
cdr3_aa: CASSLEAWGYTF
cdr3_nt: TGTGCCAGCAGCTTAGAGGCTTGGGGCTACACCTTC

clone_size: once
j_call: TRBJ1-6
d_call: .
v_call: TRBV28
cdr3_aa: CASSLFSRVGSPLHF
cdr3_nt: TGTGCCAGCAGTTTGTTCTCCCGGGTTGGGTCACCCCTCCACTTT

clone_size: .
j_call: TRBJ2-7
d_call: .
v_call: TRBV15
cdr3_aa: CATSRERGPYEQYF
cdr3_nt: TGTGCCACCAGCAGAGAGCGGGGTCCCTACGAGCAGTACTTC

clone_size: .
j_call: TRBJ2-1
d_call: TRBD2
v_call: TRBV20-1
cdr3_aa: CSARDLGTSGSYNEQFF
cdr3_nt: TGCAGTGCTAGAGATCTGGGGACTAGCGGGTCCTACAATGAGCAGTTCTTC

clone_size: .
j_call: TRBJ2-7
d_call: .
v_call: TRBV5-6
cdr3_aa: CASRSPRGSYEQYF
cdr3_nt: TGTGCCAGCAGATCGCCAAGGGGCTCCTACGAGCAGTACTTC

clone_size: .
j_call: TRBJ2-1
d_call: TRBD2
v_call: TRBV20-1
cdr3_aa: CSARDRVAGGNEQFF
cdr3_nt: TGCAGTGCTAGAGATCGGGTAGCGGGGGGGAATGAGCAGTTCTTC